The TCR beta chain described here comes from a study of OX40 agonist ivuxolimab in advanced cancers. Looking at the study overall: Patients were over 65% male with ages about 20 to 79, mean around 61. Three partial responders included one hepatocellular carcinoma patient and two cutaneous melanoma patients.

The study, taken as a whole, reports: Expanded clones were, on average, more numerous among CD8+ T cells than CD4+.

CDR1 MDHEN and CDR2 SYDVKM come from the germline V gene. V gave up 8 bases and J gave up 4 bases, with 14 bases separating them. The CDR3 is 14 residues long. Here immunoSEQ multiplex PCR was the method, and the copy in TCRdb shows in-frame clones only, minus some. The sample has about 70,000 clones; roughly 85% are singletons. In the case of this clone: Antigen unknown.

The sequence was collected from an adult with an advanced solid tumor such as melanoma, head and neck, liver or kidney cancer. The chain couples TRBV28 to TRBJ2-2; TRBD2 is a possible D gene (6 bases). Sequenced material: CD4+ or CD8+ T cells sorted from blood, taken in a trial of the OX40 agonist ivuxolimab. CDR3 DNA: TGTGCCAGCGGGAGGCAGGCCCTCACCGGGGAGCTGTTTTTT. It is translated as CASGRQALTGELFF.